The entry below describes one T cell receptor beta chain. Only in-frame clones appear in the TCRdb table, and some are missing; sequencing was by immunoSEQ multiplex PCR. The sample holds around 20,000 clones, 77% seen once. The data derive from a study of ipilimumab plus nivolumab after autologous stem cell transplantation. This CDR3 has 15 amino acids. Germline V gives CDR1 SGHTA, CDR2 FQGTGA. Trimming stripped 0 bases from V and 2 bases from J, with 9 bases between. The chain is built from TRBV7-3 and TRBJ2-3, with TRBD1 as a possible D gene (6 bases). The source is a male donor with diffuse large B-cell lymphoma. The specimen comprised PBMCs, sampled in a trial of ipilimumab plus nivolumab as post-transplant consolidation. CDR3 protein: CASSLTGQITDTQYF. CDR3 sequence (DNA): TGTGCCAGCAGCTTAACCGGACAGATCACAGATACGCAGTATTTT.